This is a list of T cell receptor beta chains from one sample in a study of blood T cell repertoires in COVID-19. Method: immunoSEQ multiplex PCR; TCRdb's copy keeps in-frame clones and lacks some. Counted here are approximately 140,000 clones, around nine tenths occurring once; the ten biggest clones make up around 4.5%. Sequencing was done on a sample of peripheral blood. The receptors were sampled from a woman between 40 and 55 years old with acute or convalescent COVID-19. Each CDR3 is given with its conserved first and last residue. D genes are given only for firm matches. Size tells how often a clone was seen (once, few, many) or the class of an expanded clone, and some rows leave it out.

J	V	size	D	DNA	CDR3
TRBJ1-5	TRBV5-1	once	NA	TGCGCCAGCAGCCCCATGGGCGATAGCAATCAGCCCCAGCATTTT	CASSPMGDSNQPQHF
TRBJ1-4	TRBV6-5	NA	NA	TGTGCCACCCCGATAGGGGTAAATAATGAAAAACTGTTTTTT	CATPIGVNNEKLFF
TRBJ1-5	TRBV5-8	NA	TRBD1	TGTGCCAGCAGCCCCGACAGGGTTGGTGGCAATCAGCCCCAGCATTTT	CASSPDRVGGNQPQHF
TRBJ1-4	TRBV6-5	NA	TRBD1	TGTGCCAGCATTAGGGACAGGGTCGCGGAAAAACTGTTTTTT	CASIRDRVAEKLFF
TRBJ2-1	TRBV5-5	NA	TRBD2	TGTGCCAGCAGCTTGTCCCCTCTAGCGGGAGAGCAGTTCTTC	CASSLSPLAGEQFF
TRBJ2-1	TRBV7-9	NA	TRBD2	TGTGCCAGCAGCCCAAGGACTAGCGGGGGCCTCTCCTACAATGAGCAGTTCTTC	CASSPRTSGGLSYNEQFF
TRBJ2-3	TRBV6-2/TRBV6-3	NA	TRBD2	TGTGCCAGCAGTAGGACTAGCTTAGAAGATACGCAGTATTTT	CASSRTSLEDTQYF
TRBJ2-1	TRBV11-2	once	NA	TGTGCCAGCAGCGCCCCGCTCAGGGGCTACAATGAGCAGTTCTTC	CASSAPLRGYNEQFF
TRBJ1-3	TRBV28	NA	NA	TGTGCCAGCAGTTTGGGACTAAACTCTGGAAACACCATATATTTT	CASSLGLNSGNTIYF
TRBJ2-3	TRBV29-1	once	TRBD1	TGCAGCGTTGACGGAGGGACAGGGGGCGCAGATACGCAGTATTTT	CSVDGGTGGADTQYF
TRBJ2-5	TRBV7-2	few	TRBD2	TGTGCCAGCAGCCCAATAGCGGGGGGGCGGGAGACCCAGTACTTC	CASSPIAGGRETQYF
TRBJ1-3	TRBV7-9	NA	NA	TGTGCCAGCAGCTTACCGGGGACTGGAAACACCATATATTTT	CASSLPGTGNTIYF
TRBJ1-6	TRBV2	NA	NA	TGTGCCAGCACGACAGGAAGGGGGTTACCCCTCCACTTT	CASTTGRGLPLHF
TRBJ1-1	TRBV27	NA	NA	TGTGCCAGCAGTACTGCGAACACTGAAGCTTTCTTT	CASSTANTEAFF
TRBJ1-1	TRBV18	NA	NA	TGTGCCAGCTCACCACCAGGGGCCCCAAACACTGAAGCTTTCTTT	CASSPPGAPNTEAFF
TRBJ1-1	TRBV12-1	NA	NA	TGTGCCAGCAGCCTGGCGGGATCGGACACTGAAGCTTTCTTT	CASSLAGSDTEAFF
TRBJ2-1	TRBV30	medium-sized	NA	TGTGCCTGGAGTACAGGGTCCTTAGGGAATGAGCAGTTCTTC	CAWSTGSLGNEQFF
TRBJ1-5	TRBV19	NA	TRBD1	TGTGCCAGTAGTTCCTACAGGGGTGAGCCCCAGCATTTT	CASSSYRGEPQHF
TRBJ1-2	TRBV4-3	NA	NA	TGCGCCAGCAGCCAAGACAGGGGCTATGGCTACACCTTC	CASSQDRGYGYTF
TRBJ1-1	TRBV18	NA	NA	TGTGCCAGCTCCCAGGGTACTTTGACTGAAGCTTTCTTT	CASSQGTLTEAFF
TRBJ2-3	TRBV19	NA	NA	TGTGCCAGTATCGAGGGAGGCCGCACAGATACGCAGTATTTT	CASIEGGRTDTQYF
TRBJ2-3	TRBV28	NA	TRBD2	TGTGCCAGCAGTCTCCTCATAGCGGGGGGTTCCACAGATACGCAGTATTTT	CASSLLIAGGSTDTQYF
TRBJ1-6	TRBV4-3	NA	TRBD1	TGCGCCAGCAGCCTGAGATCGGGGACAGGACTTCGGAATTCACCCCTCCACTTT	CASSLRSGTGLRNSPLHF
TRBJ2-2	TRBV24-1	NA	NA	TGTGCCACCAGTCTGGCGGGTTCCGGGGAGCTGTTTTTT	CATSLAGSGELFF
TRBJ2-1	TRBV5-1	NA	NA	TGCGCCAGCAGCTTGGGGCAGGGGTTTAAGGATGAGCAGTTCTTC	CASSLGQGFKDEQFF
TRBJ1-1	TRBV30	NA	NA	TGTGCCTGCAAAGCTCAGGGCCTGTCCCTTAAGGCTTTCTTT	CACKAQGLSLKAFF
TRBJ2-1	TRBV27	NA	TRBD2	TGTGCCAGCAGTTTATATAGCGGGAGCAATGAGCAGTTCTTC	CASSLYSGSNEQFF
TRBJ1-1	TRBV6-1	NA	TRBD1	TGTGCCAGCAGTGAACGGACAGGGAGGACTGAAGCTTTCTTT	CASSERTGRTEAFF
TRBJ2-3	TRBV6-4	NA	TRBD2	TGTGCCAGCGGAGATAGCGGGGGGGCCATAGATACGCAGTATTTT	CASGDSGGAIDTQYF
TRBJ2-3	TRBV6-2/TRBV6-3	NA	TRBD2	TGTGCCAGCAGTCCCGGGCTGACTAGCGGGAAAAGAGGGAACACAGATACGCAGTATTTT	CASSPGLTSGKRGNTDTQYF
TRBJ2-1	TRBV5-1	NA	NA	TGCGCCAGCAGCTTGGACTCGATGCGGGCCTACAATGAGCAGTTCTTC	CASSLDSMRAYNEQFF
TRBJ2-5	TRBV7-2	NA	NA	TGTGCCAGCAGCCCCCCCAATGGCTGGACCCAGTACTTC	CASSPPNGWTQYF
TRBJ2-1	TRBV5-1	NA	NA	TGCGCCAGCAGCCCGACGACAGGCCTGCTTGGGTCATTCAATGAGCAGTTCTTC	CASSPTTGLLGSFNEQFF
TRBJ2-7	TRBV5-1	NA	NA	TGCGCCAGCAGCTTGGGACAGGCTAGCTCCTACGAGCAGTACTTC	CASSLGQASSYEQYF
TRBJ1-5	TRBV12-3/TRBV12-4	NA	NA	TGTGCCAGCAGGAGACAGGCCGATCAGCCCCAGCATTTT	CASRRQADQPQHF
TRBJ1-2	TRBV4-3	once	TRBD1	TGCGCCAGCAGCCAAGATGAGGGGACAGGGTACGGGGGTGGCTACACCTTC	CASSQDEGTGYGGGYTF
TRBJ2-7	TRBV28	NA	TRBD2	TGTGCCAGCAGTTTATTACAAGCGGGAGTTCTGATCGAGCAGTACTTC	CASSLLQAGVLIEQYF
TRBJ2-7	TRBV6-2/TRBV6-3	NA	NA	TGTGCCAGCAGTTCCCCTGGCAGGGGCTCCTACGAGCAGTACTTC	CASSSPGRGSYEQYF
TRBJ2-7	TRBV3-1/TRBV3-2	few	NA	TGTGCCAGCAGCCAAGTAGGGGCACAGTTCTACGAGCAGTACTTC	CASSQVGAQFYEQYF
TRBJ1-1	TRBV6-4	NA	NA	TGTGCCAGCAGTGACCCCTTCACTGAAGCTTTCTTT	CASSDPFTEAFF
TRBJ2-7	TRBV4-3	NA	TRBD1	TGCGCCAGCAGCCTCGGGACAGGGGGATTCTACGAGCAGTACTTC	CASSLGTGGFYEQYF
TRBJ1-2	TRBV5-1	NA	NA	TGCGCCAGCAGCTTGGGAGGAGGGCTCTATGGCTACACCTTC	CASSLGGGLYGYTF
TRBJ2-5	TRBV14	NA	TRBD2	TGTGCCAGCAGCTACCGGACTAGCGGGAAGGAGACCCAGTACTTC	CASSYRTSGKETQYF
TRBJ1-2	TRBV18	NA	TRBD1	TGTGCCAGCTCACCTTCTTCCCAGGGGGCCACCCGTGGCTACACCTTC	CASSPSSQGATRGYTF
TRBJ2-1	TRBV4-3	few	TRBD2	TGCGCCAGCAGCCAGAAGGCCTGGGCGGGAGGGTCCTACAATGAGCAGTTCTTC	CASSQKAWAGGSYNEQFF
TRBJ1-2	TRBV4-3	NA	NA	TGCGCCAGCAGCCAAGATGGGGCCTATGGCTACACCTTC	CASSQDGAYGYTF
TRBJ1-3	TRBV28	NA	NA	TGTGCCAGCAGTTCCCGGACATTTCGGGGAAACACCATATATTTT	CASSSRTFRGNTIYF
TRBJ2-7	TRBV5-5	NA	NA	TGTGCCAGCAGCTCCCAATTGCAGAGGCCCGAAACCGGGCAGTACTTC	CASSSQLQRPETGQYF
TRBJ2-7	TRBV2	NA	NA	TGTGCCAGCAGTGAAGTCGACTTCTCACACCGGGAGCAGTACTTC	CASSEVDFSHREQYF
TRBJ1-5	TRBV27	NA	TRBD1	TGTGCCAGCAGTCTCGGGACAGGTGGGCAGCCCCAGCATTTT	CASSLGTGGQPQHF
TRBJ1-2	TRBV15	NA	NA	TGTGCCACCAGCATCCAGGGGTTCTATGGCTACACCTTC	CATSIQGFYGYTF
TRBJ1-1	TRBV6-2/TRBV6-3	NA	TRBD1	TGTGCCAGCAGTTACCCTACACAGGGGGAATACACTGAAGCTTTCTTT	CASSYPTQGEYTEAFF
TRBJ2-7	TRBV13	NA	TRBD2	TGTGCCAGCAGCTTAGGGGCGTGGCGGGGGGTGATCGAGCAGTACTTC	CASSLGAWRGVIEQYF
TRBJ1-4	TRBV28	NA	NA	TGTGCCAGCAGTAAGGCGGGGGGTGCAACTAATGAAAAACTGTTTTTT	CASSKAGGATNEKLFF
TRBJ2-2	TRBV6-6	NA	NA	TGTGCCAGCAGTTTATACGGGAGTGCGGGCACCGGGGAGCTGTTTTTT	CASSLYGSAGTGELFF
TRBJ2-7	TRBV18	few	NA	TGTGCCAGCTCATCGGGGATAACCTCCTACGAGCAGTACTTC	CASSSGITSYEQYF